There are many counts of the clone carrying this TCR beta chain. Antigen unknown. The data were taken from a study of T cell repertoires in cytomegalovirus infection. Study at large: It can be stated that public TCR beta signatures indicated CMV infection as well as a matching HLA type. Whole-study findings and limits: Frequencies of public TCR beta families were cumulated, and this identified carriers of CMV plus the relevant HLA.

Germline assignment: CDR1 SGDLS and CDR2 YYNGEE. This CDR3 contains 15 residues. V lost 2 bases and J lost 7; bases outside the gene matches: 4. TCRdb re-called the reads with MiXCR, one entry per CDR3 protein. Here the sample spans around 210,000 distinct CDR3 sequences, 6% to 8% being singletons. This receptor was identified in a human donor in good health (CMV status not recorded). Some clones in this sample may be carry-over from other donors' samples. J is TRBJ1-5 and V is TRBV9, with TRBD1 matching over 12 bases. Sequences were obtained from PBMCs. The CDR3 bases are TGTGCCAGCAGCGTGGGGACAGGGGGCGGCCAGCCCCAGCATTTT. Amino acids: CASSVGTGGGQPQHF.